Listed below are T cell receptor beta chains from one sample, sequenced in a study of T cell repertoires in cytomegalovirus infection. MiXCR was run by TCRdb on the reads, yielding one entry per CDR3 protein. The table includes approximately 320,000 distinct CDR3 sequences, around 9.5% detected once. Sample: PBMCs. The receptors shown here come from a human donor in good health (CMV status not recorded). Some clones in this sample may be carry-over from other donors' samples. Each CDR3 is given with its conserved first and last residue. Fields, in order: J gene, D gene, clone size, V gene, CDR3 protein, CDR3 DNA. D genes are given only for firm matches. Size tells how often a clone was seen (once, few, many) or the class of an expanded clone, and some rows leave it out.

J: TRBJ2-7
D: -
size: few
V: TRBV20-1
CDR3: CSAREGVRYEQYF
DNA: TGCAGTGCTAGGGAGGGGGTAAGGTACGAGCAGTACTTC

J: TRBJ2-4
D: TRBD1
size: -
V: TRBV4-2
CDR3: CASSPRNGDRAKNIQYF
DNA: TGTGCCAGCAGCCCGCGGAATGGGGACAGGGCTAAAAACATTCAGTACTTC

J: TRBJ1-1
D: -
size: -
V: TRBV10-3
CDR3: CAISGTTTGRTTEAFF
DNA: TGTGCCATCAGTGGGACTACAACAGGGAGGACCACTGAAGCTTTCTTT

J: TRBJ1-2
D: TRBD1
size: many
V: TRBV7-2
CDR3: CASSLDREYGYTF
DNA: TGTGCCAGCAGCCTCGACAGGGAATATGGCTACACCTTC

J: TRBJ1-2
D: -
size: -
V: TRBV7-6
CDR3: CASSSMARADGYTF
DNA: TGTGCCAGCAGTTCTATGGCAAGGGCCGATGGCTACACCTTC

J: TRBJ1-5
D: TRBD1
size: few
V: TRBV12-3/TRBV12-4
CDR3: CASRTGGLDNQPQHF
DNA: TGTGCCAGCAGGACAGGGGGCTTGGACAATCAGCCCCAGCATTTT

J: TRBJ2-2
D: TRBD1
size: many
V: TRBV6-6
CDR3: CASSRQGANTGELFF
DNA: TGTGCCAGCAGTCGACAGGGGGCTAACACCGGGGAGCTGTTTTTT

J: TRBJ2-7
D: -
size: many
V: TRBV4-3
CDR3: CASSQEQRGGYEQYF
DNA: TGCGCCAGCAGCCAAGAACAAAGGGGGGGCTACGAGCAGTACTTC

J: TRBJ2-7
D: -
size: few
V: TRBV7-2
CDR3: CASSPRGSTYEQYF
DNA: TGTGCCAGCAGCCCTCGGGGGTCCACCTACGAGCAGTACTTC

J: TRBJ2-1
D: TRBD1
size: few
V: TRBV10-3
CDR3: CAISGTGGRSYNEQFF
DNA: TGTGCCATCAGCGGGACAGGGGGTCGGTCCTACAATGAGCAGTTCTTC

J: TRBJ1-1
D: TRBD1
size: many
V: TRBV14
CDR3: CASSRDRVTEAFF
DNA: TGTGCCAGCAGCCGGGACAGGGTCACTGAAGCTTTCTTT

J: TRBJ2-2
D: TRBD1
size: -
V: TRBV5-4
CDR3: CASSLPTGRTGELFF
DNA: TGTGCCAGCAGCTTGCCGACAGGGCGGACCGGGGAGCTGTTTTTT

J: TRBJ2-2
D: TRBD2
size: few
V: TRBV7-8
CDR3: CASSLTSGRAVTGELFF
DNA: TGTGCCAGCAGCTTAACTAGCGGGAGGGCGGTCACCGGGGAGCTGTTTTTT

J: TRBJ1-2
D: -
size: -
V: TRBV20-1
CDR3: CSARLRDYGYTF
DNA: TGCAGTGCGAGACTACGGGACTATGGCTACACCTTC

J: TRBJ1-4
D: -
size: -
V: TRBV25-1
CDR3: CASRQGLNEKLFF
DNA: TGTGCCAGCAGGCAGGGTCTAAATGAAAAACTGTTTTTT

J: TRBJ1-5
D: TRBD1
size: medium-sized
V: TRBV28
CDR3: CASSDRGGQPQHF
DNA: TGTGCCAGCAGTGACAGGGGAGGACAGCCCCAGCATTTT

J: TRBJ2-3
D: TRBD2
size: many
V: TRBV20-1
CDR3: CSARVVIPGLAGRRRTDTQYF
DNA: TGCAGTGCTAGAGTTGTAATCCCGGGACTAGCGGGAAGGAGGCGGACAGATACGCAGTATTTT

J: TRBJ2-1
D: TRBD2
size: many
V: TRBV12-3/TRBV12-4
CDR3: CASSPGLARDEQFF
DNA: TGTGCCAGCAGTCCCGGACTAGCGAGAGATGAGCAGTTCTTC

J: TRBJ2-7
D: TRBD1
size: many
V: TRBV7-8
CDR3: CASSFLPDRGAEQYF
DNA: TGTGCCAGCAGCTTCCTACCGGACAGGGGCGCCGAGCAGTACTTC

J: TRBJ1-1
D: -
size: -
V: TRBV20-1
CDR3: CSARLHRGTEAFF
DNA: TGCAGTGCTAGACTTCACAGAGGAACTGAAGCTTTCTTT

J: TRBJ1-1
D: TRBD1
size: -
V: TRBV7-2
CDR3: CASSSDRDRLYTEAFF
DNA: TGTGCCAGCAGCTCGGACCGGGACAGGCTGTACACTGAAGCTTTCTTT

J: TRBJ1-6
D: -
size: many
V: TRBV7-2
CDR3: CASSFDGVGSPLHF
DNA: TGTGCCAGCAGCTTTGACGGGGTTGGTTCACCCCTCCACTTT

J: TRBJ2-7
D: TRBD2
size: few
V: TRBV10-3
CDR3: CAIRGLAGGLNEQYF
DNA: TGTGCCATCAGAGGACTAGCGGGAGGGCTCAACGAGCAGTACTTC

J: TRBJ2-7
D: -
size: many
V: TRBV11-2
CDR3: CASSLSTGGTYEQYF
DNA: TGTGCCAGCAGTCTATCGACAGGTGGTACCTACGAGCAGTACTTC

J: TRBJ2-1
D: TRBD2
size: few
V: TRBV12-3/TRBV12-4
CDR3: CASTDPRLQRGDNEQFF
DNA: TGTGCCAGCACCGATCCTAGACTCCAGCGGGGGGACAATGAGCAGTTCTTC

J: TRBJ1-2
D: -
size: few
V: TRBV29-1
CDR3: CSVGGIWTAEGYTF
DNA: TGCAGCGTTGGGGGAATTTGGACAGCGGAAGGCTACACCTTC

J: TRBJ1-2
D: -
size: few
V: TRBV12-3/TRBV12-4
CDR3: CASSLLGGSSGYTF
DNA: TGTGCCAGCAGTTTACTGGGGGGGAGCAGTGGCTACACCTTC

J: TRBJ2-7
D: -
size: -
V: TRBV7-8
CDR3: CASSFPDSYEQYF
DNA: TGTGCCAGCAGCTTTCCGGATTCCTACGAGCAGTACTTC

J: TRBJ2-7
D: -
size: -
V: TRBV5-4
CDR3: CASSFSRVGEQYF
DNA: TGTGCCAGCAGCTTCTCCCGGGTAGGGGAGCAGTACTTC

J: TRBJ1-4
D: TRBD1
size: many
V: TRBV19
CDR3: CASSIVDRGGEKLFF
DNA: TGTGCCAGTAGTATTGTCGACAGGGGAGGTGAAAAACTGTTTTTT

J: TRBJ2-1
D: TRBD2
size: many
V: TRBV28
CDR3: CASSSPGTSGRDEQFF
DNA: TGTGCCAGCAGTTCCCCCGGGACTAGCGGGAGGGATGAGCAGTTCTTC

J: TRBJ1-5
D: TRBD1
size: -
V: TRBV6-2/TRBV6-3
CDR3: CASSYSGTGLYSNQPQHF
DNA: TGTGCCAGCAGTTACTCCGGGACAGGATTATATAGCAATCAGCCCCAGCATTTT

J: TRBJ2-3
D: TRBD2
size: many
V: TRBV6-2/TRBV6-3
CDR3: CASRLGGGHTDTQYF
DNA: TGTGCCAGCCGCTTGGGCGGGGGGCACACAGATACGCAGTATTTT

J: TRBJ2-3
D: -
size: -
V: TRBV11-3
CDR3: CASAPGVGSTDTQYF
DNA: TGTGCCAGCGCCCCAGGAGTTGGGAGCACAGATACGCAGTATTTT

J: TRBJ2-4
D: TRBD1
size: -
V: TRBV6-2/TRBV6-3
CDR3: CASSSAGTGSGNIQYF
DNA: TGTGCCAGCAGTTCCGCCGGGACAGGGAGCGGGAACATTCAGTACTTC

J: TRBJ1-2
D: -
size: many
V: TRBV7-9
CDR3: CASENDANYGYTF
DNA: TGTGCCAGCGAGAATGACGCTAACTATGGCTACACCTTC

J: TRBJ2-2
D: -
size: -
V: TRBV7-9
CDR3: CASRMGDTNTGELFF
DNA: TGTGCCAGCAGAATGGGGGATACGAACACCGGGGAGCTGTTTTTT

J: TRBJ2-5
D: -
size: few
V: TRBV24-1
CDR3: CATSDPRAGGETQYF
DNA: TGTGCCACCAGTGATCCCCGGGCCGGAGGAGAGACCCAGTACTTC

J: TRBJ1-2
D: TRBD1
size: -
V: TRBV30
CDR3: CAWKQGDLAGYTF
DNA: TGTGCCTGGAAACAGGGGGACCTCGCTGGCTACACCTTC

J: TRBJ1-5
D: -
size: -
V: TRBV19
CDR3: CASSSTGPRAQPQHF
DNA: TGTGCCAGTAGTTCGACAGGTCCAAGGGCTCAGCCCCAGCATTTT

J: TRBJ2-2
D: -
size: -
V: TRBV30
CDR3: CAWSTGRTGELFF
DNA: TGTGCCTGGAGTACAGGGCGAACCGGGGAGCTGTTTTTT

J: TRBJ1-5
D: -
size: many
V: TRBV7-9
CDR3: CASSRGDSQPQHF
DNA: TGTGCCAGCAGCCGGGGGGATAGCCAGCCCCAGCATTTT

J: TRBJ1-2
D: -
size: many
V: TRBV7-6
CDR3: CASSLGIGPANYGYTF
DNA: TGTGCCAGCAGCCTGGGGATCGGGCCAGCTAACTATGGCTACACCTTC